Only one count was recorded for the clone carrying this TCR beta chain. Its antigen remains unidentified. Use of 60 Vbeta and 13 Jbeta primers characterized the PCR. Profiled with immunoSEQ multiplex PCR; TCRdb holds only in-frame clones, not every one. The table lists about 120,000 clones, over 60% of them singletons, with roughly 3.1% in the top ten. This entry comes from a study of cytomegalovirus exposure and HLA in healthy donors. Whole-study findings and limits: Among TCR beta chains, those listed as cytomegalovirus-associated numbered 164.

The CDR3 contains 13 residues. V was pared by 3 bases and J by 2 bases, with 8 bases between. CDR1 and CDR2 from the germline V gene are MGHRA and YSYEKL. The TCR comes from a woman aged 25 to 39 in good health and CMV-seropositive. Sequenced sample: PBMCs. V and J are TRBV4-1 and TRBJ2-7; the D is unclear. CDR3 nucleotides: TGCGCCAGCAGCCACACAGATCCCTACGAGCAGTACTTC. As protein: CASSHTDPYEQYF.